This T cell receptor (beta chain) was documented in a study of blood T cells in healthy people across ages. Trimming took off 1 base at V and 1 base at J, with 14 bases between the two ends. Germline CDR1 reads PRHDT; CDR2 reads FYEKMQ (reference sequence). The CDR3 contains 16 residues. Next came a second PCR, run for roughly 6 to 11 cycles, which used a sample-barcoded 5' primer along with a J-beta primer mix. TCRdb reprocessed the 5' RACE reads via MiXCR and lists one record per CDR3 protein. The sample has about 570,000 distinct CDR3 sequences; roughly a quarter are singletons. These data are also associated with another study on T cells of mothers and their children. As that report states: Inherited differences only slightly affect thymic shaping of TCR recombination output. Clones that were microchimeric and persistent were not detected among T cells.

This chain connects TRBV13 to TRBJ2-7; D gene uncertain. The clonotype comes from a boy aged 2 to 10 in good health. The sample taken for sequencing was blood. CDR3 residues: CASSLAARKRSYEQYF. For the CDR3, the DNA is TGTGCCAGCAGCTTAGCGGCGCGGAAGAGGTCCTACGAGCAGTACTTC. The whole variable domain, filled in from reference TRBV13 and TRBJ2-7, reads AAGVIQSPRHLIKEKRETATLKCYPIPRHDTVYWYQQGPGQDPQFLISFYEKMQSDKGSIPDRFSAQQFSDYHSELNMSSLELGDSALYFCASSLAARKRSYEQYFGPGTRLTVT.